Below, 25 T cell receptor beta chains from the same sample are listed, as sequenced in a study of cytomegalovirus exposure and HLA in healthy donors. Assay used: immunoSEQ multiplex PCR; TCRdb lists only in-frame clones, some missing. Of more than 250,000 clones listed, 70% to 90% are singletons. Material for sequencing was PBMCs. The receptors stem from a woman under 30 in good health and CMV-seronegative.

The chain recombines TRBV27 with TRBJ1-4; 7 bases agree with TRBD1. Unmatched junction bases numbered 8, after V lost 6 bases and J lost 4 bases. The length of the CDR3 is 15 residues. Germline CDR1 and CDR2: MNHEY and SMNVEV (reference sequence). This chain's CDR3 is CASSGGTVINEKLFF. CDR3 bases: TGTGCCAGCAGCGGCGGGACAGTGATTAATGAAAAACTGTTTTTT.

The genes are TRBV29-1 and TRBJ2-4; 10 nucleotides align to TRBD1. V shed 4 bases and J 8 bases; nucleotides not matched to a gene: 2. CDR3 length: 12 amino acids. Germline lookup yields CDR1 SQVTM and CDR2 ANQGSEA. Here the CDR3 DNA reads TGCAGCGTTGGACAGGGGGCAGACATTCAGTACTTC. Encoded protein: CSVGQGADIQYF.

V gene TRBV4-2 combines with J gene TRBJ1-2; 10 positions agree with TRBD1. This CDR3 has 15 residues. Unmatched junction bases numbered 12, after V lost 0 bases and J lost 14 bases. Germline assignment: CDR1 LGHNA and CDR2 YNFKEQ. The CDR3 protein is CASSQEGTGTGARTF. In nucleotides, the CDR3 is TGTGCCAGCAGCCAAGAAGGAACCGGGACAGGGGCCAGGACCTTC.

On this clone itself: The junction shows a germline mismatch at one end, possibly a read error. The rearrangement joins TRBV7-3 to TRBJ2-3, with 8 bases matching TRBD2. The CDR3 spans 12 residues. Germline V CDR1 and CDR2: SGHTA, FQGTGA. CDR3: CATSGSTDTQYF. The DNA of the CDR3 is TGTGCCACCAGCGGGAGTACAGATACGCAGTATTTT.

The CDR3 reads CASSYLGGPSREQFF. The CDR3, as DNA: TGTGCCAGCAGTTACTTGGGAGGGCCGTCTCGTGAGCAGTTCTTC. The chain couples TRBV6-5 to TRBJ2-1, with 7 bases identical to TRBD2. CDR1 is MNHEY and CDR2 is SVGAGI in the germline V gene. The junction had 9 bases not matched to a gene; V was cut back by 1 base and J by 9 bases. This CDR3 is built from 15 residues.

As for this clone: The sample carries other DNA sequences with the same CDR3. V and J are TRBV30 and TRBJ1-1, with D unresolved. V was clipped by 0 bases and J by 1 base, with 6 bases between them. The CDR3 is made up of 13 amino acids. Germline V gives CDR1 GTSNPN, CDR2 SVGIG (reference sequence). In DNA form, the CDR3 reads TGTGCCTGGAGTGTAGGGAGGAACACTGAAGCTTTCTTT. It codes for CAWSVGRNTEAFF.

In nucleotides, the CDR3 is TGTGCCAGCAGCGTAGCTCCCAACAGGGGGCGAGGTGAAAAACTGTTTTTT. This encodes CASSVAPNRGRGEKLFF. This rearrangement joins TRBV9 to TRBJ1-4; 9 bases are a match to TRBD1. CDR3 length equals 17 residues. The germline CDR1 and CDR2 sequences are SGDLS and YYNGEE. Trimming removed 0 bases from V and 7 bases from J; junction bases left unmatched: 10.

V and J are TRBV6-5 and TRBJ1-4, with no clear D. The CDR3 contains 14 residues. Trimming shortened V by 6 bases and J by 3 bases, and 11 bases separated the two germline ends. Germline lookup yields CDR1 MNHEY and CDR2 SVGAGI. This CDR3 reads CASRTGSSNEKLFF. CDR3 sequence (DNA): TGTGCCAGCAGGACCGGGTCCTCTAATGAAAAACTGTTTTTT.

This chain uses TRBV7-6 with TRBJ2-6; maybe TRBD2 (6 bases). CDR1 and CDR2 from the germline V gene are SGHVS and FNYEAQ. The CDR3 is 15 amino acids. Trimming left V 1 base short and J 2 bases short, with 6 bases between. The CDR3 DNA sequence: TGTGCCAGCAGCTTAGGGGGGGCTGGGGCCAACGTCCTGACTTTC. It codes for CASSLGGAGANVLTF.

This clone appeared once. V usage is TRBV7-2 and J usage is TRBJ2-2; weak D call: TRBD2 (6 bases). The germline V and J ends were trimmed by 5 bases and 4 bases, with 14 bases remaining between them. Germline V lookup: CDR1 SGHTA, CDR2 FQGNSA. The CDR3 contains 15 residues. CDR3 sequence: CASSDRPGSTGELFF. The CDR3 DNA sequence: TGTGCCAGCAGCGACCGGCCCGGGAGCACCGGGGAGCTGTTTTTT.

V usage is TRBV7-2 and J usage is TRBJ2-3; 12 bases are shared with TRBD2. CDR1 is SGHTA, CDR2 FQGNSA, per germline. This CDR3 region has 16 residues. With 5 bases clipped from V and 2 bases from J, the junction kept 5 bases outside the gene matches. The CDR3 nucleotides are TGTGCCAGCAGCCCTAGGACTAGCGGGAACACAGATACGCAGTATTTT. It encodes CASSPRTSGNTDTQYF.

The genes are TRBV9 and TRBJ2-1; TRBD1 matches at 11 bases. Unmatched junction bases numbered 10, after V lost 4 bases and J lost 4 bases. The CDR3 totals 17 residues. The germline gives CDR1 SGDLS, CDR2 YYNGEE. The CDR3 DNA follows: TGTGCCAGCAGCCCCCTCACAGGACAGGGGGCTTACAATGAGCAGTTCTTC. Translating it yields CASSPLTGQGAYNEQFF.

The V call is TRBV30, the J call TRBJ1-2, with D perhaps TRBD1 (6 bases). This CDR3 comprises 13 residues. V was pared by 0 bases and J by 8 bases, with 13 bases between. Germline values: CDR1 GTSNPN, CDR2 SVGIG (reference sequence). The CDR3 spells CAWSVGGALGYTF. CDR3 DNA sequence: TGTGCCTGGAGTGTTGGGGGGGCGCTGGGCTACACCTTC.

The DNA for the CDR3 is TGTGCCTGGAGTGTATCCGGAGAGACCCAGTACTTC. Its translation is CAWSVSGETQYF. The rearrangement uses TRBV30 and TRBJ2-5; D not certain. This CDR3 has 12 amino acids. Germline loops: CDR1 GTSNPN, CDR2 SVGIG (reference sequence). The V and J ends lost 0 bases and 4 bases respectively, with 6 bases between them.

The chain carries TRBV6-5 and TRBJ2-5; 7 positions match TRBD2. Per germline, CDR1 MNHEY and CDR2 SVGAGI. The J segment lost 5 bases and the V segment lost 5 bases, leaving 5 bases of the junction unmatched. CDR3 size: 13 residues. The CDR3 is CASSGGGWETQYF. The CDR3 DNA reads TGTGCCAGCAGTGGGGGGGGTTGGGAGACCCAGTACTTC.

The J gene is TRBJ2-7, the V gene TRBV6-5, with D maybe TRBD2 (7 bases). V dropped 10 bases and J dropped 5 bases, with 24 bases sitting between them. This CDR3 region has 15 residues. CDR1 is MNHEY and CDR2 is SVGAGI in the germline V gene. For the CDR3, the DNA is TGTGCCACCAGAAGGGGGGGCGGGAGTTTCGACGAGCAGTACTTC. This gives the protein CATRRGGGSFDEQYF.

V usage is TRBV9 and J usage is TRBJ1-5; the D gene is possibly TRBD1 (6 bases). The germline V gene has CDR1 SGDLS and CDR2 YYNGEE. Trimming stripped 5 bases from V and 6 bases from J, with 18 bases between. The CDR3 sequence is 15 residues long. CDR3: CASSLPWGQSQPQHF. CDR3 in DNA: TGTGCCAGCAGTTTGCCCTGGGGGCAGAGTCAGCCCCAGCATTTT.

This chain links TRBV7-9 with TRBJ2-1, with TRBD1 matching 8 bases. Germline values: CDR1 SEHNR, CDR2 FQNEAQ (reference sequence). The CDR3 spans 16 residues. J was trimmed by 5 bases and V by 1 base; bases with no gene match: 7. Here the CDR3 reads CASSLGPGTGHNEQFF. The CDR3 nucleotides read TGTGCCAGCAGCTTAGGCCCAGGGACAGGTCACAATGAGCAGTTCTTC.

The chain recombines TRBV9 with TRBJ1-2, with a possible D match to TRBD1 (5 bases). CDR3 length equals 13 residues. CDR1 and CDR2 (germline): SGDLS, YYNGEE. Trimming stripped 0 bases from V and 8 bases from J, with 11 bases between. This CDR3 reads CASSVDGQGGYTF. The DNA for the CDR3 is TGTGCCAGCAGCGTAGATGGGCAGGGAGGCTACACCTTC.

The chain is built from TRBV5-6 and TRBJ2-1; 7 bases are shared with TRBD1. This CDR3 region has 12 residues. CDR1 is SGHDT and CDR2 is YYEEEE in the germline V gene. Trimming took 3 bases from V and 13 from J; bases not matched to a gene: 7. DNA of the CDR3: TGTGCCAGCAGCTCGACCGACAGGGATCAGTTCTTC. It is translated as CASSSTDRDQFF.

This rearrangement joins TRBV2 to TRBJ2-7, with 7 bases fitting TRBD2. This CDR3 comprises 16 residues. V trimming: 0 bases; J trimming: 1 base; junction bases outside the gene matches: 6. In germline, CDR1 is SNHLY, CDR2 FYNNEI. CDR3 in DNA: TGTGCCAGCAGTGAAGCGCGGCGGGGGAATTCCTACGAGCAGTACTTC. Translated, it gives CASSEARRGNSYEQYF. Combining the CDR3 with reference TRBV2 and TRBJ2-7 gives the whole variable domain EPEVTQTPSHQVTQMGQEVILRCVPISNHLYFYWYRQILGQKVEFLVSFYNNEISEKSEIFDDQFSVERPDGSNFTLKIRSTKLEDSAMYFCASSEARRGNSYEQYFGPGTRLTVT.

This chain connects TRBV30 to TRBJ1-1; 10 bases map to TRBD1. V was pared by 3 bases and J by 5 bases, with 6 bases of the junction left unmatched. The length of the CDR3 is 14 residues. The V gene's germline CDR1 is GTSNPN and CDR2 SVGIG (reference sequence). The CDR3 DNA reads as TGTGCCTGGAGGAGACAGGGGGCTGGGACTGAAGCTTTCTTT. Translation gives CAWRRQGAGTEAFF.

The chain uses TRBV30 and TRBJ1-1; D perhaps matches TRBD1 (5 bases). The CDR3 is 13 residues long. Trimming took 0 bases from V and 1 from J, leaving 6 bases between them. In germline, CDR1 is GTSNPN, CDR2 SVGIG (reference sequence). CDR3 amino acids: CAWSVQENTEAFF. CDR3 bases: TGTGCCTGGAGTGTACAGGAGAACACTGAAGCTTTCTTT.

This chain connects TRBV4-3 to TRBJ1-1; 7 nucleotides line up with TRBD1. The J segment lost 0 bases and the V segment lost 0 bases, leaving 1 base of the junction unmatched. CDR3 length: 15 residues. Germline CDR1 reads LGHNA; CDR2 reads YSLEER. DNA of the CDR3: TGCGCCAGCAGCCAAGAAAGGGGGCTGAACACTGAAGCTTTCTTT. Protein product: CASSQERGLNTEAFF.

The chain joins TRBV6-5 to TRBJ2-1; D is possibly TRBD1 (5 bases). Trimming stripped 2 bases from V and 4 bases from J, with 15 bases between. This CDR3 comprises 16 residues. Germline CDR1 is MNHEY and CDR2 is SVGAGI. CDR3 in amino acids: CASSYGSDIQYNEQFF. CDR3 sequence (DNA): TGTGCCAGCAGTTACGGATCGGACATCCAGTACAATGAGCAGTTCTTC.